These T cell receptor beta chains were read from a single sample in a study of blood T cell repertoires in COVID-19. Generated by immunoSEQ multiplex PCR, the TCRdb table keeps only in-frame clones and is missing some. The sample yields under 100,000 clones, 89% seen once. The sample was peripheral blood. The receptors shown here come from an older woman with acute or convalescent COVID-19. Both conserved end residues are part of each CDR3. The order of the fields is clone size, J gene, D gene, V gene, CDR3 protein, CDR3 DNA. A D gene is named only where the DNA matches it firmly. The listing skips clone size in some rows; elsewhere it reads once, few, many or a size class.

>few|TRBJ2-3|NA|TRBV5-1
CASSLAAGRPPLDTQYF
TGCGCCAGCAGCTTGGCCGCGGGTAGACCCCCGTTGGATACGCAGTATTTT
>NA|TRBJ2-4|TRBD2|TRBV28
CASTSGTSGNLAKNIQYF
TGTGCCAGCACCTCCGGGACTAGCGGAAATCTAGCCAAAAACATTCAGTACTTC
>NA|TRBJ1-5|TRBD1|TRBV6-1
CASGQGRGGNQPQHF
TGTGCCAGTGGACAGGGCAGAGGGGGAAATCAGCCCCAGCATTTT
>NA|TRBJ1-4|TRBD1|TRBV7-2
CASRREMGQGTEKLFF
TGTGCCAGCAGAAGAGAGATGGGACAGGGAACTGAAAAACTGTTTTTT
>NA|TRBJ2-1|TRBD1|TRBV6-5
CASSGQLFNEQFF
TGTGCCAGCTCGGGACAGTTATTCAATGAGCAGTTCTTC
>NA|TRBJ2-2|NA|TRBV28
CASSFPLKQGMGELFF
TGTGCCAGCAGTTTCCCCCTTAAACAGGGAATGGGGGAGCTGTTTTTT
>NA|TRBJ1-5|TRBD1|TRBV19
CASSIRGENQPQHF
TGTGCCAGTAGTATCAGGGGGGAAAATCAGCCCCAGCATTTT
>NA|TRBJ2-2|NA|TRBV18
CASSLSRDFGELFF
TGTGCCAGCTCACTATCTCGGGACTTCGGGGAGCTGTTTTTT
>NA|TRBJ2-7|NA|TRBV18
CASSPGGFEQYF
TGTGCCAGCTCACCCGGGGGTTTCGAGCAGTACTTC
>NA|TRBJ1-1|TRBD1|TRBV28
CASSFSGGQGTEAFF
TGTGCCAGCAGTTTCTCAGGGGGCCAGGGCACTGAAGCTTTCTTT
>NA|TRBJ1-5|TRBD1|TRBV7-2
CASSSGQGHGQPQHF
TGTGCCAGCAGCTCGGGACAGGGGCACGGTCAGCCCCAGCATTTT
>NA|TRBJ2-1|TRBD2|TRBV28
CASGPSGGSSYNEQFF
TGTGCCAGCGGACCTTCGGGGGGGAGCTCCTACAATGAGCAGTTCTTC
>NA|TRBJ1-6|NA|TRBV19
CASSYHRKGGNNSPLHF
TGTGCCAGTAGCTATCACAGGAAGGGTGGTAATAATTCACCCCTCCACTTT
>few|TRBJ1-2|TRBD1|TRBV27
CASRPTGLHGYTF
TGTGCCAGCAGACCGACAGGGCTCCATGGCTACACCTTC
>few|TRBJ1-1|TRBD1|TRBV5-1
CASSLNRGLSNTEAFF
TGCGCCAGCAGCCTAAACAGGGGGCTATCGAACACTGAAGCTTTCTTT
>NA|TRBJ1-6|NA|TRBV27
CASSLAGPYNSPLHF
TGTGCCAGCAGTTTAGCCGGTCCCTATAATTCACCCCTCCACTTT
>once|TRBJ1-3|NA|TRBV18
CASSLETGLSGNTIYF
TGTGCCAGCTCTCTCGAGACAGGACTCTCTGGAAACACCATATATTTT
>NA|TRBJ1-6|TRBD1|TRBV11-3
CASSLGGDRPNSPLHF
TGTGCCAGCAGCTTGGGGGGGGACAGGCCAAATTCACCCCTCCACTTT
>NA|TRBJ2-6|NA|TRBV19
CASSPTGSGANVLTF
TGTGCCAGTAGTCCGACAGGTTCTGGGGCCAACGTCCTGACTTTC
>NA|TRBJ2-2|NA|TRBV3-1/TRBV3-2
CASSQWQGGGGELFF
TGTGCCAGCAGCCAATGGCAGGGAGGCGGCGGGGAGCTGTTTTTT
>NA|TRBJ1-2|NA|TRBV6-2/TRBV6-3
CASSGTRSGGYTF
TGTGCCAGCAGTGGTACCCGATCCGGGGGCTACACCTTC
>NA|TRBJ2-7|NA|TRBV3-1/TRBV3-2
CASSQESRNFYEQYF
TGTGCCAGCAGCCAAGAGTCCAGGAACTTCTACGAGCAGTACTTC
>NA|TRBJ2-1|TRBD2|TRBV9
CASSPTSGVGNEQFF
TGTGCCAGCAGCCCGACTAGCGGAGTGGGCAATGAGCAGTTCTTC
>NA|TRBJ1-2|NA|TRBV24-1
CATSGKDRNNYGYTF
TGTGCCACCAGTGGAAAGGACAGAAATAACTATGGCTACACCTTC
>NA|TRBJ1-4|TRBD1|TRBV3-1/TRBV3-2
CASSQHTGDEKLFF
TGTGCCAGCAGCCAACACACAGGGGATGAAAAACTGTTTTTT
>NA|TRBJ2-3|NA|TRBV7-9
CASSLSTTTDTQYF
TGTGCCAGCAGCTTATCGACTACCACAGATACGCAGTATTTT
>NA|TRBJ1-1|NA|TRBV7-9
CATGTGFLKAFF
TGTGCCACCGGAACAGGGTTCTTAAAAGCTTTCTTT